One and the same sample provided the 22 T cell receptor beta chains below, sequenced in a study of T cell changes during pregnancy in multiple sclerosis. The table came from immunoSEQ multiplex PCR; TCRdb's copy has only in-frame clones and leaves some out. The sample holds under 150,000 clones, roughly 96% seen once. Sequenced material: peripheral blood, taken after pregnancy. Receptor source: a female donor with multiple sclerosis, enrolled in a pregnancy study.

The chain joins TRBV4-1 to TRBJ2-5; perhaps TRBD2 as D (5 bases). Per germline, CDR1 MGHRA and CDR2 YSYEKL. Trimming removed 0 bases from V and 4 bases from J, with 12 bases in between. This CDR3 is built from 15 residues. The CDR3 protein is CASSQEKSAGETQYF. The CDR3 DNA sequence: TGCGCCAGCAGCCAAGAAAAATCGGCGGGAGAGACCCAGTACTTC.

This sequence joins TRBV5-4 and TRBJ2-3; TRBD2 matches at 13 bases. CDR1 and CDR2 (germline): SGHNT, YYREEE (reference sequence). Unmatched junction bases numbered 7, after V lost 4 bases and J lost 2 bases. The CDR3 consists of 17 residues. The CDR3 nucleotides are TGTGCCAGCAGCCCATTAGGGACTAGCGGGGTCACAGATACGCAGTATTTT. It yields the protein CASSPLGTSGVTDTQYF.

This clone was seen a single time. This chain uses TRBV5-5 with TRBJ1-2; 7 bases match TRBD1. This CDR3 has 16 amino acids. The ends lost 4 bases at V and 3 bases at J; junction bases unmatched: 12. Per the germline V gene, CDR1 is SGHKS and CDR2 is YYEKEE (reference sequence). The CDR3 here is CASSPATGQAYYGYTF. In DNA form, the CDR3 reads TGTGCCAGCAGCCCAGCAACCGGACAGGCCTACTATGGCTACACCTTC.

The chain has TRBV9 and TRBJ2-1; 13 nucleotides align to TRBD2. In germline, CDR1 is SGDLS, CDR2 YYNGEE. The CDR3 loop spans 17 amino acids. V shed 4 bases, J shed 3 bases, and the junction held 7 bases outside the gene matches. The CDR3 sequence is CASSSRTSGSLYNEQFF. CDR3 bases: TGTGCCAGCAGCTCCCGGACTAGCGGGAGCCTCTACAATGAGCAGTTCTTC.

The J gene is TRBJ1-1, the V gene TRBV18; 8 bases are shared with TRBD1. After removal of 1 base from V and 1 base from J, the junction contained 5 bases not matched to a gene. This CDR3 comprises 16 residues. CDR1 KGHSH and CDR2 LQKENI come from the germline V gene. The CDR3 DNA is TGTGCCAGCTCACCACGGGGGACAGGACAGAACACTGAAGCTTTCTTT. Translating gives CASSPRGTGQNTEAFF.

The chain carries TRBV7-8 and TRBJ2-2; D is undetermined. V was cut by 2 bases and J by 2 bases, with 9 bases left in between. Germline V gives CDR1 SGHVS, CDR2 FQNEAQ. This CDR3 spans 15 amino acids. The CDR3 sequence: CASSLRGYNTGELFF. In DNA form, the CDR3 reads TGTGCCAGCAGCTTACGAGGCTACAACACCGGGGAGCTGTTTTTT.

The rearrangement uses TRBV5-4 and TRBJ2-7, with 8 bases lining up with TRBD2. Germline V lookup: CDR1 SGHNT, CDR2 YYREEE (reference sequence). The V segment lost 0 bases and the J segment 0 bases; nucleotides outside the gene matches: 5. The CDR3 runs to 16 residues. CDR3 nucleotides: TGTGCCAGCAGCTTGGATCCGCTAGCGGGCTCCTACGAGCAGTACTTC. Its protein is CASSLDPLAGSYEQYF. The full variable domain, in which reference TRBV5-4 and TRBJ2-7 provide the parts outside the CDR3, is ETGVTQSPTHLIKTRGQQVTLRCSSQSGHNTVSWYQQALGQGPQFIFQYYREEENGRGNFPPRFSGLQFPNYSSELNVNALELDDSALYLCASSLDPLAGSYEQYFGPGTRLTVT.

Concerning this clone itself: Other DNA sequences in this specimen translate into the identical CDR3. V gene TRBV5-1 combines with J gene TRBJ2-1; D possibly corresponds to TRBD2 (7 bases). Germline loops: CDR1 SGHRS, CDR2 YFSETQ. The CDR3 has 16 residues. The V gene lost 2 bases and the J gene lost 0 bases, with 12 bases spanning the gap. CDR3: CASSLGGASSYNEQFF. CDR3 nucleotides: TGCGCCAGCAGCTTAGGGGGGGCCTCCTCCTACAATGAGCAGTTCTTC.

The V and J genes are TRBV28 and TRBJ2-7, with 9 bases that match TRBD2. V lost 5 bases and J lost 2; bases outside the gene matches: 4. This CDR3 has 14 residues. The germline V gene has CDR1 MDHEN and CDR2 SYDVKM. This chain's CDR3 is CASSDAGGTYEQYF. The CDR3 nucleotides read TGTGCCAGCAGTGACGCGGGAGGGACCTACGAGCAGTACTTC.

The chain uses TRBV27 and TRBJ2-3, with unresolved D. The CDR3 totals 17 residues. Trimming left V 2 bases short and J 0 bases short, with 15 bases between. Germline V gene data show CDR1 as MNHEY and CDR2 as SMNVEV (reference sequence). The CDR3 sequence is CASSLPPLPTSTDTQYF. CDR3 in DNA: TGTGCCAGCAGTTTACCGCCTCTACCAACTAGCACAGATACGCAGTATTTT.

As DNA, the CDR3 is TGTGCTAGTGGTTCCAACAGGGAGAATGAGCAGTTCTTC. This codes for CASGSNRENEQFF. The chain is built from TRBV12-5 and TRBJ2-1, with a weak D call TRBD1 (6 bases). Germline V gene lookup returns CDR1 LGHNT and CDR2 FRNRAP. The CDR3 totals 13 residues. V gave up 4 bases and J gave up 7 bases, with 11 bases separating them. Combining the CDR3 with reference TRBV12-5 and TRBJ2-1 gives the whole variable domain DARVTQTPRHKVTEMGQEVTMRCQPILGHNTVFWYRQTMMQGLELLAYFRNRAPLDDSGMPKDRFSAEMPDATLATLKIQPSEPRDSAVYFCASGSNRENEQFFGPGTRLTVL.

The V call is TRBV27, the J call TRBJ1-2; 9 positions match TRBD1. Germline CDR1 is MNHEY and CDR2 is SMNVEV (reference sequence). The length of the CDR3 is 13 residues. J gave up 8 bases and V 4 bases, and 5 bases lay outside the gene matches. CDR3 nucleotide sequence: TGTGCCAGCAGTTCTACAGGGGGCAGGGGCTACACCTTC. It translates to CASSSTGGRGYTF.

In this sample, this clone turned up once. This CDR3 reads CASSLVGGPSYNEQFF. The CDR3 nucleotides are TGCGCCAGCAGCTTGGTGGGCGGGCCCTCCTACAATGAGCAGTTCTTC. The chain employs TRBV5-1 and TRBJ2-1; TRBD2 is a possible D gene (5 bases). CDR1 and CDR2 (germline): SGHRS, YFSETQ. The CDR3 has 16 residues. The V end was cut by 0 bases, the J end by 0 bases, with 10 bases between.

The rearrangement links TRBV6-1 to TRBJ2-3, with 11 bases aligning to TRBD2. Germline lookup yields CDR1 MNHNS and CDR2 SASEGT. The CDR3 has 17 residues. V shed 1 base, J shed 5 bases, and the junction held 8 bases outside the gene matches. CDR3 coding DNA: TGTGCCAGCAGTGAAGAACTAGCGGGGGTCTTACAAGATACGCAGTATTTT. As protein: CASSEELAGVLQDTQYF.

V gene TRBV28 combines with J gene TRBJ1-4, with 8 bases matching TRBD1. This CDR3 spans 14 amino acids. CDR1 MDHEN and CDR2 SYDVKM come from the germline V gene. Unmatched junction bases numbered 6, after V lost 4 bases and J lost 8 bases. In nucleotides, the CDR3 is TGTGCCAGCAGTTCAGGGGGCAAAGAGGAAAAACTGTTTTTT. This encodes CASSSGGKEEKLFF.

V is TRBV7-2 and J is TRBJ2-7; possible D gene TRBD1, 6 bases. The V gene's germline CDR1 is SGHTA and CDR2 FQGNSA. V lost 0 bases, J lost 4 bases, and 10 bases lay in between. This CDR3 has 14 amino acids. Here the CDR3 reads CASSLASDSYEQYF. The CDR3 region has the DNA TGTGCCAGCAGCTTAGCCTCGGACAGTTACGAGCAGTACTTC.

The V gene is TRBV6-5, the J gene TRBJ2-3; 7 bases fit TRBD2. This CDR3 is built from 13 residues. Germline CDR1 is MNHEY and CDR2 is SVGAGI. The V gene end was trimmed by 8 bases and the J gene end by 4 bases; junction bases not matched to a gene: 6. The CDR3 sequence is CASRGAGSDTQYF. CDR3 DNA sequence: TGTGCCAGCCGGGGAGCGGGATCAGATACGCAGTATTTT.

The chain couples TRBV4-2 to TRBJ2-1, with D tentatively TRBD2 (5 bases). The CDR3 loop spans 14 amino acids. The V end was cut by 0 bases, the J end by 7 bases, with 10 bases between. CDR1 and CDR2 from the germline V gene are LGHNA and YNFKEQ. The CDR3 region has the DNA TGTGCCAGCAGCCAAGAACGGGATAGGAATGAGCAGTTCTTC. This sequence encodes CASSQERDRNEQFF.

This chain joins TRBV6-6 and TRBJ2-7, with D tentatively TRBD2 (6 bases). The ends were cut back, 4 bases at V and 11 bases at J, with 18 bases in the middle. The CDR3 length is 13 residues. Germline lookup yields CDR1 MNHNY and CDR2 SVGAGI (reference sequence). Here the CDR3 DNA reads TGTGCCAGCAGTTTGCGGCGATCCGGAGGGAAGTACTTC. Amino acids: CASSLRRSGGKYF.

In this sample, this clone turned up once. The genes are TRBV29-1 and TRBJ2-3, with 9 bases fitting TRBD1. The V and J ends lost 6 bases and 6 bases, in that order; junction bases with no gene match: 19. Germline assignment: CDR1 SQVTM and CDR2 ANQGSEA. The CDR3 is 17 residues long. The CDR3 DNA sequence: TGCAGCGTGGACAGGGGATCATCGCAGCGGTACCCCGATACGCAGTATTTT. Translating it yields CSVDRGSSQRYPDTQYF.

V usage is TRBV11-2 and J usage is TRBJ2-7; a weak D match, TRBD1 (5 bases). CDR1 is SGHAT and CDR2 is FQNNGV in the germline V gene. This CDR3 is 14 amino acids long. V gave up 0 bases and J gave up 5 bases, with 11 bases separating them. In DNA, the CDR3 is TGTGCCAGCAGCTTAGAGTTGGCCAGGGACGAGCAGTACTTC. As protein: CASSLELARDEQYF.

The CDR3 region is CASSDWASGGNEQFF. CDR3 coding DNA: TGTGCCAGCAGTGATTGGGCTAGCGGGGGGAATGAGCAGTTCTTC. The genes are TRBV2 and TRBJ2-1; 11 bases align to TRBD2. The CDR3 spans 15 residues. V lost 3 bases to trimming and J lost 7 bases; unmatched junction nucleotides: 5. The V gene's germline CDR1 is SNHLY and CDR2 FYNNEI.